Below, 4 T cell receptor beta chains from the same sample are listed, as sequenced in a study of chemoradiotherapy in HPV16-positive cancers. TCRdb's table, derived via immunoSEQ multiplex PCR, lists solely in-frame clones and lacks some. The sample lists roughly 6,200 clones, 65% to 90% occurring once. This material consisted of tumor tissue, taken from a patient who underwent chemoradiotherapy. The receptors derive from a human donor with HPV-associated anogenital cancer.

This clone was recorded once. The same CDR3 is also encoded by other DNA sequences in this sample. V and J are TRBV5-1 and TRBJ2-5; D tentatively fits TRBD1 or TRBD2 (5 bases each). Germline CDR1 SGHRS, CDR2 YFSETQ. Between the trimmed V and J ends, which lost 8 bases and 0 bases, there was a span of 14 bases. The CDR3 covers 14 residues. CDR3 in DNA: TGCGCCAGTAGCAGGGACGGGTACCAAGAGACCCAGTACTTC. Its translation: CASSRDGYQETQYF.

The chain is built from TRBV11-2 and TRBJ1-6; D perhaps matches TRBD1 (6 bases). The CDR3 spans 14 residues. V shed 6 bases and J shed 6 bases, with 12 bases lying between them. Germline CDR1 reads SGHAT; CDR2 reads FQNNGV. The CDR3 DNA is TGTGCCAGCAGACAGGGACGGGTTAATTCACCCCTCCACTTT. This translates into CASRQGRVNSPLHF.

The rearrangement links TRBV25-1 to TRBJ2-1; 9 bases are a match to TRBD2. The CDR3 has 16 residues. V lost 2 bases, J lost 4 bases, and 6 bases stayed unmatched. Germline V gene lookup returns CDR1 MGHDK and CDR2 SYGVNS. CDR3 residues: CASSEGGAGGYNEQFF. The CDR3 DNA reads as TGTGCCAGCAGTGAAGGAGGAGCGGGAGGTTACAATGAGCAGTTCTTC. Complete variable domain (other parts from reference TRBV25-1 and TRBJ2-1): EADIYQTPRYLVIGTGKKITLECSQTMGHDKMYWYQQDPGMELHLIHYSYGVNSTEKGDLSSESTVSRIRTEHFPLTLESARPSHTSQYLCASSEGGAGGYNEQFFGPGTRLTVL.

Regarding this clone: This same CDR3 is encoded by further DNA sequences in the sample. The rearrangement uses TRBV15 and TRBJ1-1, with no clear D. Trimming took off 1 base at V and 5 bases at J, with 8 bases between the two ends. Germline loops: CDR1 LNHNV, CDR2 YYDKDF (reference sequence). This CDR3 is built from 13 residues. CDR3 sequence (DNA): TGTGCCACCAGCAGAGCAGACGGGACTGAAGCTTTCTTT. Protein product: CATSRADGTEAFF. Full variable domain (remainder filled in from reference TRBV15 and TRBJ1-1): DAMVIQNPRYQVTQFGKPVTLSCSQTLNHNVMYWYQQKSSQAPKLLFHYYDKDFNNEADTPDNFQSRRPNTSFCFLDIRSPGLGDTAMYLCATSRADGTEAFFGQGTRLTVV.